These 27 T cell receptor beta chains came from one sample sequenced in a study of human T cells and chemical hapten exposure. In TCRdb, the RACE reads were re-called with MiXCR into one record per CDR3 protein. Among roughly 100,000 distinct CDR3 sequences listed, roughly an eighth were seen once. Sample time point: pre-sensitization, week 0. Treatment here: therapeutic diphenylcyclopropenone sensitization with weekly scalp DPC. The material sequenced was whole blood, taken in connection with sensitization to the hapten diphenylcyclopropenone (DPC). These receptors all come from a woman in her forties or fifties with alopecia areata. Some clones in this sample may be carry-over from other donors' samples.

The genes are TRBV4-3 and TRBJ2-3; D may be TRBD2 (6 bases). The CDR3 spans 16 residues. Germline lookup yields CDR1 LGHNA and CDR2 YSLEER. Trimming cost V 4 bases and J 4 bases, with 18 bases left between them. DNA of the CDR3: TGCGCCAGCAGCCGGGGGGACGCCCGCGGGGCAGATACGCAGTATTTT. Amino acid sequence: CASSRGDARGADTQYF.

This clonotype was observed a handful of times. V is TRBV4-3 and J is TRBJ2-5; the D gene is possibly TRBD1 (6 bases). This CDR3 contains 15 residues. Trimming left V 4 bases short and J 4 bases short, with 16 bases between. Germline-derived CDR1 and CDR2 are LGHNA and YSLEER. CDR3 bases: TGCGCCAGCAGCCCCGACAGGATAAGTTTAGAGACCCAGTACTTC. Its protein is CASSPDRISLETQYF.

This chain uses TRBV5-1 with TRBJ1-1; 7 bases match TRBD1. CDR3 length: 14 residues. The V gene end was trimmed by 3 bases and the J gene end by 5 bases; junction bases not matched to a gene: 7. CDR1 is SGHRS, CDR2 YFSETQ, per germline. CDR3 coding DNA: TGCGCCAGCAGCTCGGGGACAGCGGGAACTGAAGCTTTCTTT. Encoded protein: CASSSGTAGTEAFF.

This clonotype was seen only a few times. CDR3: CSASPGGGPDTQYF. The CDR3 DNA sequence: TGCAGTGCTAGCCCTGGGGGGGGCCCAGATACGCAGTATTTT. This chain links TRBV20-1 with TRBJ2-3, with D maybe TRBD2 (7 bases). The CDR3 length is 14 residues. Germline values: CDR1 DFQATT, CDR2 SNEGSKA (reference sequence). V was cut by 3 bases and J by 4 bases, with 14 bases left in between.

This clonotype turned up a few times. The rearrangement links TRBV6-5 to TRBJ2-1; 9 bases fit TRBD1. Germline CDR1 is MNHEY and CDR2 is SVGAGI. Germline trimming cut 5 bases from V and 3 bases from J; bases unmatched to any gene: 5. This CDR3 has 15 residues. The DNA for the CDR3 is TGTGCCAGCAGTCACGGGACAGGGTTCTACAATGAGCAGTTCTTC. As protein: CASSHGTGFYNEQFF.

This clonotype was seen only a few times. This chain uses TRBV5-6 with TRBJ2-3; D uncertain. The ends were cut back, 6 bases at V and 1 base at J, with 3 bases in the middle. The germline V gene has CDR1 SGHDT and CDR2 YYEEEE. The CDR3 covers 11 residues. This CDR3 is CASKGTDTQYF. CDR3 sequence (DNA): TGTGCCAGCAAGGGCACAGATACGCAGTATTTT. Combining the CDR3 with reference TRBV5-6 and TRBJ2-3 gives the whole variable domain DAGVTQSPTHLIKTRGQQVTLRCSPKSGHDTVSWYQQALGQGPQFIFQYYEEEERQRGNFPDRFSGHQFPNYSSELNVNALLLGDSALYLCASKGTDTQYFGPGTRLTVL.

This clonotype came up many times. V gene TRBV28 combines with J gene TRBJ2-5; TRBD1 or TRBD2 may be the D gene (7 bases each). The CDR3 runs to 13 residues. Deletions cut 10 bases from V and 5 bases from J, with 17 bases between. Germline V gene sequence: CDR1 MDHEN, CDR2 SYDVKM. The CDR3 reads CATQGGGRETQYF. CDR3 coding DNA: TGTGCCACCCAGGGGGGGGGCCGGGAGACCCAGTACTTC.

This clonotype showed up just a few times. V is TRBV5-1 and J is TRBJ2-2; D is uncertain. From germline, CDR1 is SGHRS and CDR2 YFSETQ. The CDR3 is 14 residues long. V was trimmed by 5 bases and J by 6 bases, leaving 14 bases between them. CDR3 sequence reads: CASRRQIRSGELFF. The CDR3 bases are TGCGCCAGCAGACGTCAGATTCGGTCCGGGGAGCTGTTTTTT.

This clonotype has more than one count but fewer than ten. The J gene is TRBJ1-1, the V gene TRBV5-1; D remains ambiguous. The CDR3 has 14 amino acids. CDR1 is SGHRS and CDR2 is YFSETQ in the germline V gene. V gave up 4 bases and J gave up 1 base, with 11 bases separating them. This CDR3 is CASSPGWENTEAFF. For the CDR3, the DNA is TGCGCCAGCAGCCCCGGTTGGGAGAACACTGAAGCTTTCTTT. The full variable domain, completed using reference TRBV5-1 and TRBJ1-1, is KAGVTQTPRYLIKTRGQQVTLSCSPISGHRSVSWYQQTPGQGLQFLFEYFSETQRNKGNFPGRFSGRQFSNSRSEMNVSTLELGDSALYLCASSPGWENTEAFFGQGTRLTVV.

In this sample, this clonotype turned up a few times. The CDR3 sequence: CASSQRTVNTEAFF. As DNA, the CDR3 is TGCGCCAGCAGCCAACGTACGGTGAACACTGAAGCTTTCTTT. This chain links TRBV5-1 with TRBJ1-1; D is unclear. Germline loops: CDR1 SGHRS, CDR2 YFSETQ. The CDR3 has 14 residues. V lost 4 bases and J 0 bases, leaving 10 bases between the germline ends.

Of note for this clonotype: A much larger clone is a single base away; this may be a read error. The CDR3 is CVSSQVSSGGTDTQYF. The DNA for the CDR3 is TGCGTCAGCAGCCAAGTTTCTAGCGGGGGTACAGATACGCAGTATTTT. This chain joins TRBV4-3 and TRBJ2-3; 10 nucleotides agree with TRBD2. CDR1 LGHNA and CDR2 YSLEER come from the germline V gene. The CDR3 totals 16 residues.

The chain couples TRBV6-5 to TRBJ1-2; weak D call: TRBD1 (5 bases). The CDR3 spans 12 residues. CDR1 is MNHEY, CDR2 SVGAGI, per germline. V was clipped by 5 bases and J by 4 bases, with 8 bases between them. As DNA, the CDR3 is TGTGCCAGCAGTCAGGGACGCTATGGCTACACCTTC. Translated: CASSQGRYGYTF.

This clonotype was counted between two and nine times. The chain is built from TRBV28 and TRBJ2-7; D may be TRBD1 or TRBD2 (5 bases each). Germline CDR1 reads MDHEN; CDR2 reads SYDVKM. V was clipped by 6 bases and J by 3 bases, with 15 bases between them. The CDR3 has 14 residues. Here the CDR3 reads CASRPRGRHYEQYF. The CDR3 nucleotides read TGTGCCAGCAGACCTCGGGGCCGCCACTACGAGCAGTACTTC.

The chain uses TRBV4-2 and TRBJ1-2, with D unresolved. Germline V gene data show CDR1 as LGHNA and CDR2 as YNFKEQ. V shed 4 bases and J shed 5 bases, with 11 bases lying between them. The CDR3 contains 13 residues. The CDR3 nucleotides are TGTGCCAGCAGCCTGGGGTGGAATTATGGCTACACCTTC. Its protein is CASSLGWNYGYTF.

The V call is TRBV6-5, the J call TRBJ2-7, with D tentatively TRBD2 (6 bases). The CDR3 runs to 15 residues. V lost 2 bases and J lost 0, with 11 bases in between. Germline V gives CDR1 MNHEY, CDR2 SVGAGI. The CDR3 here is CASSYGDSSSYEQYF. In DNA, the CDR3 is TGTGCCAGCAGTTACGGGGACTCGTCCTCCTACGAGCAGTACTTC.

The chain joins TRBV6-2 or TRBV6-3 to TRBJ2-7; 8 nucleotides agree with TRBD2. The J segment lost 4 bases and the V segment lost 2 bases, leaving 4 bases of the junction unmatched. Germline CDR1 and CDR2: MNHEY and SVGEGT. The CDR3 sequence is 14 residues long. The CDR3 spells CASSYGAGVYEQYF. The CDR3 DNA reads TGTGCCAGCAGTTACGGAGCGGGGGTGTACGAGCAGTACTTC.

This clonotype was seen many times. The chain carries TRBV28 and TRBJ2-7; 7 bases map to TRBD1. The ends lost 6 bases at V and 2 bases at J; junction bases unmatched: 13. This CDR3 has 16 residues. Per the germline V gene, CDR1 is MDHEN and CDR2 is SYDVKM. DNA for the CDR3: TGTGCCAGCAGACCGCGACCGGGACAGACTACCTACGAGCAGTACTTC. Encoded protein: CASRPRPGQTTYEQYF.

The chain recombines TRBV28 with TRBJ2-7, with TRBD2 as a possible D gene (6 bases). This CDR3 contains 12 residues. Looked up from germline, CDR1 is MDHEN and CDR2 is SYDVKM. V was shortened by 7 bases and J by 2 bases, with 9 bases between the two germline ends. The CDR3 coding sequence is TGTGCCAGCATGCGGGGTACCTACGAGCAGTACTTC. This translates into CASMRGTYEQYF.

V and J are TRBV28 and TRBJ1-6, with a weak D call TRBD1 (5 bases). This CDR3 has 14 amino acids. Trimming shortened V by 7 bases and J by 9 bases, and 16 bases separated the two germline ends. Germline V CDR1 and CDR2: MDHEN, SYDVKM. CDR3 coding DNA: TGTGCCAGCATTGGGGCCGGGAGGACTTCACCCCTCCACTTT. Its protein is CASIGAGRTSPLHF.

This clonotype came up many times. The chain links TRBV7-8 to TRBJ1-1, with 7 nucleotides matching TRBD1. Germline CDR1 SGHVS, CDR2 FQNEAQ. The CDR3 consists of 15 residues. Unmatched junction bases numbered 6, after V lost 1 base and J lost 4 bases. The CDR3 nucleotides read TGTGCCAGCAGCTTAGGGCCCGACAGGGCCACTGAAGCTTTCTTT. It yields the protein CASSLGPDRATEAFF.

This clonotype was counted many times. V usage is TRBV5-1 and J usage is TRBJ2-7, with 8 bases matching TRBD1. CDR3 length: 13 residues. V lost 3 bases to trimming and J lost 5 bases; unmatched junction nucleotides: 4. In germline, CDR1 is SGHRS, CDR2 YFSETQ. The chain's CDR3 is CASSWTGPNEQYF. The CDR3 DNA sequence: TGCGCCAGCAGCTGGACAGGGCCCAACGAGCAGTACTTC.

This clonotype was counted many times. The CDR3 DNA reads as TGTGCCAGCAGTGGGCTCAGATTCGCCTACGAGCAGTACTTC. This translates into CASSGLRFAYEQYF. V usage is TRBV2 and J usage is TRBJ2-7; no clear D. The germline gives CDR1 SNHLY, CDR2 FYNNEI. The length of the CDR3 is 14 residues. With 4 bases removed from V and 2 bases from J, the gap between germline ends came to 12 bases.

This clonotype has ten or more counts. For the CDR3, the DNA is TGTGCCAGCAGTTTATACCGGGCATTCACAGATACGCAGTATTTT. Translated: CASSLYRAFTDTQYF. The chain carries TRBV28 and TRBJ2-3; D unresolved. CDR3 length: 15 residues. The germline V and J ends were trimmed by 1 base and 2 bases, with 10 bases remaining between them. Germline V CDR1 and CDR2: MDHEN, SYDVKM.

This clonotype was recorded a few times. This chain links TRBV15 with TRBJ2-7; D possibly corresponds to TRBD2 (6 bases). Germline CDR1 and CDR2: LNHNV and YYDKDF (reference sequence). The CDR3 totals 16 residues. Trimming left V 0 bases short and J 7 bases short, with 19 bases between. CDR3 in amino acids: CATSRDGDLVINEQYF. For the CDR3, the DNA is TGTGCCACCAGCAGAGATGGGGACTTAGTGATAAATGAGCAGTACTTC.

The rearrangement links TRBV10-3 to TRBJ1-6, with D tentatively TRBD1 (5 bases). This CDR3 comprises 13 residues. Germline assignment: CDR1 ENHRY and CDR2 SYGVKD. Trimming shortened V by 7 bases and J by 5 bases, and 9 bases separated the two germline ends. The CDR3 coding sequence is TGTGCCATCATGTCCAGGGATAATTCACCCCTCCACTTT. As protein: CAIMSRDNSPLHF.

The rearrangement uses TRBV12-3 or TRBV12-4 and TRBJ1-1; 8 bases map to TRBD1. The CDR3 has 13 residues. The trim removed 2 bases at V and 13 bases at J, leaving 9 bases unmatched. For the CDR3, the DNA is TGTGCCAGCAGTTTACGGCAGGGGGCGAAGGATTTCTTT. This translates into CASSLRQGAKDFF.

This clonotype has a count of ten or more. The V call is TRBV28, the J call TRBJ2-1; 8 bases map to TRBD2. Germline loops: CDR1 MDHEN, CDR2 SYDVKM. The V segment lost 6 bases and the J segment 0 bases; nucleotides outside the gene matches: 7. CDR3 length equals 16 residues. CDR3 sequence reads: CASSPPSGSSYNEQFF. CDR3 sequence (DNA): TGTGCCAGCAGCCCCCCCAGCGGGAGCTCCTACAATGAGCAGTTCTTC.